The table lists the clone carrying this T cell receptor beta chain with many counts. These data are taken from a study of T cells in Graves' hyperthyroidism and ophthalmopathy. Trimming stripped 5 bases from V and 3 bases from J, with 10 bases between. The CDR3 contains 14 residues. CDR1 and CDR2 (germline): SEHNR, FQNEAQ (reference sequence). Amplification of TCR beta CDR3 regions was performed using RNA transcripts as template. The HTBI primer set was used in a first-round RT-PCR of the TCR CDR3. TCRdb re-analysed the multiplex PCR reads in MiXCR, keeping a single row per CDR3 protein. The sample records 550,000 to 800,000 distinct CDR3 sequences, roughly a sixth being singletons. Diagnoses were made from clinical symptoms, serum measures (thyroxine and TRAb), thyroid ultrasound and orbital computed tomography.

The sequencing sample was made of blood. The chain couples TRBV7-9 to TRBJ2-2; D remains unclear. The clonotype was recovered from a man in his fifties or sixties with Graves' hyperthyroidism. CDR3: CASSPRAYTGELFF. CDR3 sequence (DNA): TGTGCCAGCAGCCCTCGCGCCTACACCGGGGAGCTGTTTTTT.